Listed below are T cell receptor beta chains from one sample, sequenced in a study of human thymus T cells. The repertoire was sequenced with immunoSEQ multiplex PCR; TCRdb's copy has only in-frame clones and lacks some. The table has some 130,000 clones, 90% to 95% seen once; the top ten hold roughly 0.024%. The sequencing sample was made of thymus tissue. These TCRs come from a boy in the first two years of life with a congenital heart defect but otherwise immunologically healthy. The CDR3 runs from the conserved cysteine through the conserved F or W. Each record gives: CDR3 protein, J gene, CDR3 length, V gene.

cdr3_aa: CASSLGGTSGVLDTQYF
j_call: TRBJ2-3
cdr3_length: 17
v_call: TRBV11-3

cdr3_aa: CATSSPDHPGTDTQYF
j_call: TRBJ2-3
cdr3_length: 16
v_call: TRBV15

cdr3_aa: CASSPRQAPYYGYTF
j_call: TRBJ1-2
cdr3_length: 15
v_call: TRBV9

cdr3_aa: CASSSRDRGLKKLFF
j_call: TRBJ1-4
cdr3_length: 15
v_call: TRBV7-2

cdr3_aa: CASSVGAASQETQYF
j_call: TRBJ2-5
cdr3_length: 15
v_call: TRBV9

cdr3_aa: CASGQAGTYGYTF
j_call: TRBJ1-2
cdr3_length: 13
v_call: TRBV2

cdr3_aa: CASTLQGDLQETQYF
j_call: TRBJ2-5
cdr3_length: 15
v_call: TRBV5-1

cdr3_aa: CASGLRVPNTGELFF
j_call: TRBJ2-2
cdr3_length: 15
v_call: TRBV12-5

cdr3_aa: CASSLGPLLGRQNTGELFF
j_call: TRBJ2-2
cdr3_length: 19
v_call: TRBV7-2

cdr3_aa: CASSLVTGLGGYTF
j_call: TRBJ1-2
cdr3_length: 14
v_call: TRBV5-8

cdr3_aa: CASNRQGGMNTEAFF
j_call: TRBJ1-1
cdr3_length: 15
v_call: TRBV6-1

cdr3_aa: CASSLKGTFGYQETQYF
j_call: TRBJ2-5
cdr3_length: 17
v_call: TRBV2

cdr3_aa: CASSNRGESYEQYF
j_call: TRBJ2-7
cdr3_length: 14
v_call: TRBV2

cdr3_aa: CASSQDPAGELFF
j_call: TRBJ2-2
cdr3_length: 13
v_call: TRBV4-1

cdr3_aa: CARSLTKRTGTHTDTQYF
j_call: TRBJ2-3
cdr3_length: 18
v_call: TRBV5-3

cdr3_aa: CASSLLIAEETQYF
j_call: TRBJ2-5
cdr3_length: 14
v_call: TRBV7-2

cdr3_aa: CASSFRARPGLAGTCTDTQYF
j_call: TRBJ2-3
cdr3_length: 21
v_call: TRBV28

cdr3_aa: CASSLVSNSPGQGTHEQFF
j_call: TRBJ2-1
cdr3_length: 19
v_call: TRBV7-9

cdr3_aa: CASSPGTANYGYTF
j_call: TRBJ1-2
cdr3_length: 14
v_call: TRBV6-5

cdr3_aa: CASSPGLAGGTNEQFF
j_call: TRBJ2-1
cdr3_length: 16
v_call: TRBV5-1

cdr3_aa: CASRRDREAKNIQYF
j_call: TRBJ2-4
cdr3_length: 15
v_call: TRBV5-6

cdr3_aa: CASSHSAGTSQYYEQYF
j_call: TRBJ2-7
cdr3_length: 17
v_call: TRBV4-2

cdr3_aa: CASSFRRGEAFF
j_call: TRBJ1-1
cdr3_length: 12
v_call: TRBV6-5

cdr3_aa: CASSEQGRTGELFF
j_call: TRBJ2-2
cdr3_length: 14
v_call: TRBV9

cdr3_aa: CASSLFPSGPGDTQYF
j_call: TRBJ2-3
cdr3_length: 16
v_call: TRBV27

cdr3_aa: CASSPPSGQGETQYF
j_call: TRBJ2-5
cdr3_length: 15
v_call: TRBV19

cdr3_aa: CASSPKETQYF
j_call: TRBJ2-5
cdr3_length: 11
v_call: TRBV7-9

cdr3_aa: CASSLSTGSRYGYTF
j_call: TRBJ1-2
cdr3_length: 15
v_call: TRBV27

cdr3_aa: CASSSRDSGNTIYF
j_call: TRBJ1-3
cdr3_length: 14
v_call: TRBV5-6

cdr3_aa: CASSLPPRGPGNTIYF
j_call: TRBJ1-3
cdr3_length: 16
v_call: TRBV28

cdr3_aa: CASREGQDSQETQYF
j_call: TRBJ2-5
cdr3_length: 15
v_call: TRBV28

cdr3_aa: CASSYYESSGNTIYF
j_call: TRBJ1-3
cdr3_length: 15
v_call: TRBV2

cdr3_aa: CANKGRSGNTIYF
j_call: TRBJ1-3
cdr3_length: 13
v_call: TRBV2

cdr3_aa: CASSPPGSEQYF
j_call: TRBJ2-7
cdr3_length: 12
v_call: TRBV7-2

cdr3_aa: CASSQDRPRTEAFF
j_call: TRBJ1-1
cdr3_length: 14
v_call: TRBV4-3

cdr3_aa: CASNGWGQETQYF
j_call: TRBJ2-5
cdr3_length: 13
v_call: TRBV7-6

cdr3_aa: CASKKGGEGSPLHF
j_call: TRBJ1-6
cdr3_length: 14
v_call: TRBV6-1

cdr3_aa: CSAQGAGEHEQYF
j_call: TRBJ2-7
cdr3_length: 13
v_call: TRBV29-1

cdr3_aa: CASSLVSGGNEQFF
j_call: TRBJ2-1
cdr3_length: 14
v_call: TRBV5-1

cdr3_aa: CASREAGANVLTF
j_call: TRBJ2-6
cdr3_length: 13
v_call: TRBV27

cdr3_aa: CASSYGGRGNTIYF
j_call: TRBJ1-3
cdr3_length: 14
v_call: TRBV6-6

cdr3_aa: CASRGQGAYEQYF
j_call: TRBJ2-7
cdr3_length: 13
v_call: TRBV19

cdr3_aa: CASSLYSNQPQHF
j_call: TRBJ1-5
cdr3_length: 13
v_call: TRBV5-1

cdr3_aa: CASSGNGDRENYEQYF
j_call: TRBJ2-7
cdr3_length: 16
v_call: TRBV18

cdr3_aa: CACLAGSNTGELFF
j_call: TRBJ2-2
cdr3_length: 14
v_call: TRBV30

cdr3_aa: CASSPTKECEQYF
j_call: TRBJ2-7
cdr3_length: 13
v_call: TRBV18

cdr3_aa: CASSYFQGAGGYTF
j_call: TRBJ1-2
cdr3_length: 14
v_call: TRBV6-5

cdr3_aa: CASSEYSRGSTEAFF
j_call: TRBJ1-1
cdr3_length: 15
v_call: TRBV10-2

cdr3_aa: CASSASNRTGRKETQYF
j_call: TRBJ2-5
cdr3_length: 17
v_call: TRBV6-1

cdr3_aa: CASSPWRLAGASPTDTQYF
j_call: TRBJ2-3
cdr3_length: 19
v_call: TRBV27

cdr3_aa: CASSFRYKGHYNEKLFF
j_call: TRBJ1-4
cdr3_length: 17
v_call: TRBV28

cdr3_aa: CASSYSEQGNTGELFF
j_call: TRBJ2-2
cdr3_length: 16
v_call: TRBV6-6

cdr3_aa: CASSQEAVNEQFF
j_call: TRBJ2-1
cdr3_length: 13
v_call: TRBV4-3